The 12 T cell receptor beta chains below were found in one sample sequenced in a study of OX40 agonist ivuxolimab in advanced cancers. Sequencing used immunoSEQ multiplex PCR; TCRdb keeps in-frame clones, though not all of them. Among about 77,000 clones, around 94% were seen once, and the ten largest hold around 21%. Sequenced material: CD4+ or CD8+ T cells sorted from blood, taken in a trial of the OX40 agonist ivuxolimab. The receptor source for this set is an adult with an advanced solid tumor such as melanoma, head and neck, liver or kidney cancer.

In DNA, the CDR3 is TGTGCCAGCAGCCCACCGACAGGGTCAGCCGGGGAGCTGTTTTTT. Translating it yields CASSPPTGSAGELFF. The rearrangement uses TRBV5-4 and TRBJ2-2; 7 bases agree with TRBD1. This CDR3 comprises 15 residues. V lost 4 bases and J lost 6; bases outside the gene matches: 9. The germline gives CDR1 SGHNT, CDR2 YYREEE (reference sequence). The variable domain in full, completed from reference TRBV5-4 and TRBJ2-2, reads ETGVTQSPTHLIKTRGQQVTLRCSSQSGHNTVSWYQQALGQGPQFIFQYYREEENGRGNFPPRFSGLQFPNYSSELNVNALELDDSALYLCASSPPTGSAGELFFGEGSRLTVL.

The CDR3 DNA reads as TGTGCCAGCAGACCCCGGGGGCCAGGCACTGAAGCTTTCTTT. Residues: CASRPRGPGTEAFF. The chain recombines TRBV28 with TRBJ1-1; possibly TRBD1 for D (6 bases). V gave up 6 bases and J gave up 4 bases, with 15 bases separating them. There are 14 residues in the CDR3. Germline lookup yields CDR1 MDHEN and CDR2 SYDVKM. The full variable domain, its missing parts supplied by reference TRBV28 and TRBJ1-1, is DVKVTQSSRYLVKRTGEKVFLECVQDMDHENMFWYRQDPGLGLRLIYFSYDVKMKEKGDIPEGYSVSREKKERFSLILESASTNQTSMYLCASRPRGPGTEAFFGQGTRLTVV.

By share, this clone counts as medium-sized. The V and J genes are TRBV19 and TRBJ2-5, with D uncertain. Trimming took off 2 bases at V and 1 base at J, with 5 bases between the two ends. The CDR3 consists of 13 residues. Germline V gene sequence: CDR1 LNHDA, CDR2 SQIVND (reference sequence). In DNA form, the CDR3 reads TGTGCCAGTAGTATATTCCCCCAAGAGACCCAGTACTTC. This translates into CASSIFPQETQYF. Variable domain in full (rest from reference TRBV19 and TRBJ2-5): DGGITQSPKYLFRKEGQNVTLSCEQNLNHDAMYWYRQDPGQGLRLIYYSQIVNDFQKGDIAEGYSVSREKKESFPLTVTSAQKNPTAFYLCASSIFPQETQYFGPGTRLLVL.

The chain recombines TRBV7-8 with TRBJ2-7; perhaps D is TRBD1 or TRBD2 (6 bases each). The germline gives CDR1 SGHVS, CDR2 FQNEAQ. V was trimmed by 5 bases and J by 4 bases, leaving 12 bases between them. This CDR3 is 13 amino acids long. In DNA, the CDR3 is TGTGCCAGCAGCCCCGGGGGCAGATACGAGCAGTACTTC. Protein sequence: CASSPGGRYEQYF.

The J gene is TRBJ2-3, the V gene TRBV14, with TRBD2 matching 8 bases. Per the germline V gene, CDR1 is SGHDN and CDR2 is FVKESK. Germline trimming cut 3 bases from V and 2 bases from J; bases unmatched to any gene: 7. This CDR3 spans 16 amino acids. CDR3 amino acids: CASSHLSAGDTDTQYF. The CDR3 coding sequence is TGTGCCAGCAGCCATCTCTCAGCGGGGGACACAGATACGCAGTATTTT.

The V and J genes are TRBV6-5 and TRBJ2-7; no firm D call. The CDR3 is 13 residues long. V lost 6 bases, J lost 2 bases, and 11 bases lay in between. Germline V gene lookup returns CDR1 MNHEY and CDR2 SVGAGI. The CDR3 nucleotides are TGTGCCAGCAGCATGGCAGGAGCCTACGAGCAGTACTTC. Protein product: CASSMAGAYEQYF.

The genes are TRBV19 and TRBJ2-7; TRBD2 matches 8 bases. The V gene end was trimmed by 1 base and the J gene end by 2 bases; junction bases not matched to a gene: 4. Germline values: CDR1 LNHDA, CDR2 SQIVND (reference sequence). The CDR3 runs 15 residues. This CDR3 reads CASSIVSSGAYEQYF. In nucleotides, the CDR3 is TGTGCCAGTAGTATAGTAAGTAGCGGGGCCTACGAGCAGTACTTC.

This rearrangement joins TRBV5-4 to TRBJ2-7; D gene uncertain. Between the trimmed V and J ends, which lost 6 bases and 0 bases, there was a span of 13 bases. The CDR3 covers 14 residues. Germline CDR1 is SGHNT and CDR2 is YYREEE (reference sequence). The chain's CDR3 is CASTPGRSSYEQYF. The DNA of the CDR3 is TGTGCCAGCACCCCGGGTAGGAGCTCCTACGAGCAGTACTTC.

The chain has TRBV7-6 and TRBJ2-7; D remains unclear. The germline gives CDR1 SGHVS, CDR2 FNYEAQ. This CDR3 comprises 15 residues. The V gene lost 5 bases and the J gene lost 0 bases, with 14 bases spanning the gap. The CDR3 region is CASSPGGRVSYEQYF. DNA of the CDR3: TGTGCCAGCAGCCCTGGTGGAAGGGTCTCCTACGAGCAGTACTTC.

The rearrangement joins TRBV19 to TRBJ2-2, with 9 bases fitting TRBD1. CDR1 is LNHDA, CDR2 SQIVND, per germline (reference sequence). The length of the CDR3 is 12 residues. In DNA, the CDR3 is TGTGCTGGACAGGGGAGGAGCGGGGAGCTGTTTTTT. This sequence encodes CAGQGRSGELFF.

This clone has only one observation. The rearrangement uses TRBV7-9 and TRBJ1-2; 11 bases agree with TRBD1. This CDR3 is 16 amino acids long. CDR1 is SEHNR and CDR2 is FQNEAQ in the germline V gene (reference sequence). V shed 3 bases, J shed 5 bases, and the junction held 8 bases outside the gene matches. CDR3 bases: TGTGCCAGCAGCTTGACCGGACAGGGGGCTTGGTATGGCTACACCTTC. Its protein is CASSLTGQGAWYGYTF.

This chain connects TRBV6-1 to TRBJ1-5; no reliable D call. CDR3 length: 17 amino acids. Per the germline V gene, CDR1 is MNHNS and CDR2 is SASEGT. V was cut by 3 bases and J by 1 base, with 16 bases left in between. Here the CDR3 DNA reads TGTGCCAGCAGTGAGCCCGGGAGCGGCCTCAGCAATCAGCCCCAGCATTTT. Its protein product is CASSEPGSGLSNQPQHF.